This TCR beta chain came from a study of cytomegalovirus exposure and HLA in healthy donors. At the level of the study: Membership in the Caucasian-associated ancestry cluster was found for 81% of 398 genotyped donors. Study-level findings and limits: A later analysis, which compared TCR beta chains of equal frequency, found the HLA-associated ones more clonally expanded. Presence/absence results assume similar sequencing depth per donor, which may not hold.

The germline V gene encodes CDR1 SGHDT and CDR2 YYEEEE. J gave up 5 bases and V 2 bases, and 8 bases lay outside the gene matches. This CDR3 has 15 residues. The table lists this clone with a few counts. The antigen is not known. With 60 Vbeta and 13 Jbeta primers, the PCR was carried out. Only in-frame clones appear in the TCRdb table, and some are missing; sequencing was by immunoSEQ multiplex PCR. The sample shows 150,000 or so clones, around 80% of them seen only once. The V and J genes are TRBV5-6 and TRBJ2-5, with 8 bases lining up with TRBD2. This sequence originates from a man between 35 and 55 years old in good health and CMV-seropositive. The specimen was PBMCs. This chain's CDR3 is CASSLGRGGSETQYF. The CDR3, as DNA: TGTGCCAGCAGCTTAGGCCGGGGGGGCTCGGAGACCCAGTACTTC.